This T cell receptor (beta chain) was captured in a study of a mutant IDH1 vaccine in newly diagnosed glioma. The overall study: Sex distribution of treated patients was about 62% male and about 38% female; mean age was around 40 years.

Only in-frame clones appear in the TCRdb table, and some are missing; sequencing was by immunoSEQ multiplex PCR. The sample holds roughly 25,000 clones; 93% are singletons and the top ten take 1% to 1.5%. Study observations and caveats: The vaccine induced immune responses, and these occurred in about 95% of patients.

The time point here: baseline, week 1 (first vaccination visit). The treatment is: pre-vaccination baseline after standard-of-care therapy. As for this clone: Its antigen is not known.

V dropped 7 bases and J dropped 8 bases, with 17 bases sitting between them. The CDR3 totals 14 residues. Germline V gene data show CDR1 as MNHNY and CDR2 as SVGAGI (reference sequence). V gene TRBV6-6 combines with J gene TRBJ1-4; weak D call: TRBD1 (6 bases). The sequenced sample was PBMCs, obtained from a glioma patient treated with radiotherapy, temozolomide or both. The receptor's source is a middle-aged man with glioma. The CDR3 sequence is CASTEAGVDEKLFF. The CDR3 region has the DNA TGTGCCAGCACAGAGGCAGGGGTGGACGAAAAACTGTTTTTT.